Listed here is a single T cell receptor (beta chain). No antigen is known for it. One base away there is no much larger clone; base qualities are not given. This record comes from a study of neurological immune-mediated disorders (dated by TCRdb to between 2017 and 2020). About the investigation overall: The study compared peripheral blood TCR-beta repertoires of HTLV-I-associated myelopathy (HAM/TSP) patients, multiple sclerosis patients and healthy controls using UMI-based sequencing. Alongside PBMC samples, the set of around 99 TCR-beta libraries contained longitudinal samples, technical triplicates, and paired CD4+ and CD8+ T-cell subsets that had been sorted. Of the approximately 70 subjects in the cohort, some 15 were HAM/TSP patients, around 35 were multiple sclerosis patients, and approximately 20 were healthy controls. Results and caveats for the whole study, not just this receptor: TCR clonal expansion was highest in HAM/TSP patients and lowest in MS patients, with MS patients falling below even healthy controls. No identical CDR3 amino acid sequences were found to be shared among expanded clones across subjects, suggesting that TCR-beta repertoires were private in all groups.

Taken from cysteine to phenylalanine, the CDR3 has 14 residues. Only the CDR3 region is kept as DNA, spanning 42 bases read in frame from base 1. V drops 1 base and J drops 3 bases, leaving 10 bases in between. Via the germline V gene (reference sequence), CDR1 is SGHKS and CDR2 YYEKEE. The healthy controls were volunteers from blood banks in Maryland, USA. For unsorted PBMC libraries, 2 million PBMCs were used after storage in RNAlater at -80 degrees C until RNA extraction. Peripheral blood underwent Ficoll-Hypaque density gradient centrifugation to isolate PBMCs, which were then cryopreserved in liquid nitrogen. cDNA was synthesized by template-switch 5'RACE using a primer with a 10-nucleotide random unique molecular identifier that tagged each TCR transcript. Every sequencing run yielded over 160 million TCR-beta sequences covering 15-18 subjects. The RNeasy kit was used to extract total RNA. The KAPA Real-time Library Amplification kit was used to amplify TCR-beta VDJ regions with primers for the TCR constant region and the 5'RACE anchor. A first PCR added sample indexes and Illumina adaptors, and a second PCR then raised library yield. After Ampure bead purification, the TCR product of roughly 650 bp was size-selected on a 2% E-gel SizeSelection system. Library quality was checked on a Bioanalyzer, concentration was measured with Qubit, and libraries were quantified with the Kapa Library Quantification kit before pooling. An Illumina HiSeq 2500 sequenced the libraries paired-end 2 x 150 bp. To increase sequence diversity, about 25-31% phiX was spiked into each library pool. On the study's bioinformatics: Quality-filtered reads were processed with the UMI-based MiGEC pipeline, which removed over 75% of raw TCR sequences during error correction. IMGT germline references were used for alignment of VDJ genes, and clonotypes were defined by a unique CDR3 amino acid sequence together with V-J genes. Clonal expansion, Shannon diversity, and CDR3 relatedness (CalcPairwiseDistances, ClusterSamples) were evaluated with VDJtools, and phylogenetic trees were built with CLCbio workbench. Expanded clones were defined as having at least 8 unique UMIs, based on coefficient-of-variation modelling across technical triplicates. TCRdb trimmed the raw reads at Q25, called clones with MiXCR and kept productive beta chains. Each record represents a unique CDR3 protein, reported with the most common genes and DNA among its rows. The V and J calls reflect TCRdb's pipeline rather than the authors' work. The sample table contains about 79,000 distinct CDR3 sequences; only one count was recorded for less than 15% of them. The ten largest clones capture approximately 7.5% of the sample.

Recombination joined TRBV5-5 with TRBJ1-1; no D gene call is confident. The sequenced sample was PBMCs. This clonotype was sampled from a woman aged 45-60 years in good health. The sequence in DNA is TGTGCCAGCAGCTTGCCCGGGCTCGACACTGAAGCTTTCTTT. This encodes CASSLPGLDTEAFF.